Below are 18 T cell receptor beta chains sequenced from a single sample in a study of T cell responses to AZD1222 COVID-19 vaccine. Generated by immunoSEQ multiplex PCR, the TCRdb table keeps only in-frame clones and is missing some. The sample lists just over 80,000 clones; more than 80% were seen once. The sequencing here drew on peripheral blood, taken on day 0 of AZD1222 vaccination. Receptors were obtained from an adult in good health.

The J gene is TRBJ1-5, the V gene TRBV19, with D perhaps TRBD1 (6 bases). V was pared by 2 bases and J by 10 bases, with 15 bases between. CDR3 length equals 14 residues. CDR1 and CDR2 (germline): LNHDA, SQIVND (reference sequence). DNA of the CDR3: TGTGCCAGTAGTATAAATCCAGGGGTGGGACCCCAGCATTTT. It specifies CASSINPGVGPQHF.

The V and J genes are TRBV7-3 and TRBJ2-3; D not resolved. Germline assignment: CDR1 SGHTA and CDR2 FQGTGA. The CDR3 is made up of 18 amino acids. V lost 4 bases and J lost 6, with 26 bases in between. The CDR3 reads CASSSPGFGVRPADTQYF. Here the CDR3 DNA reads TGTGCCAGCAGCTCCCCCGGTTTTGGAGTAAGGCCCGCGGATACGCAGTATTTT.

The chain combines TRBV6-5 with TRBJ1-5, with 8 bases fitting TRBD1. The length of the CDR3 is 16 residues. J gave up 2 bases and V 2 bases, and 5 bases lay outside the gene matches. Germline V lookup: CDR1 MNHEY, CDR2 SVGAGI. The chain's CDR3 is CASSYNPGQGNQPQHF. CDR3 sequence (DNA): TGTGCCAGCAGTTACAATCCGGGACAGGGCAATCAGCCCCAGCATTTT.

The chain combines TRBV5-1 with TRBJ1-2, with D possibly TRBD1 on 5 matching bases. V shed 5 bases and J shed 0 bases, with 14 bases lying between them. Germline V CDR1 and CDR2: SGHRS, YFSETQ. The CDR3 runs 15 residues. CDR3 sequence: CASRLGAHTNYGYTF. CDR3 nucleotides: TGCGCCAGCAGGTTAGGGGCCCATACTAACTATGGCTACACCTTC. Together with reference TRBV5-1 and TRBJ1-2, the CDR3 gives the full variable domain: KAGVTQTPRYLIKTRGQQVTLSCSPISGHRSVSWYQQTPGQGLQFLFEYFSETQRNKGNFPGRFSGRQFSNSRSEMNVSTLELGDSALYLCASRLGAHTNYGYTFGSGTRLTVV.

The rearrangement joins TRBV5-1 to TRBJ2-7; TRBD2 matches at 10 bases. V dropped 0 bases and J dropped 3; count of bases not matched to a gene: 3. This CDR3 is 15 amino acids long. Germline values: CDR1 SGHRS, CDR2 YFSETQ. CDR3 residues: CASSLVSSGGYEQYF. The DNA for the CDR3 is TGCGCCAGCAGCTTGGTTTCTAGCGGGGGCTACGAGCAGTACTTC.

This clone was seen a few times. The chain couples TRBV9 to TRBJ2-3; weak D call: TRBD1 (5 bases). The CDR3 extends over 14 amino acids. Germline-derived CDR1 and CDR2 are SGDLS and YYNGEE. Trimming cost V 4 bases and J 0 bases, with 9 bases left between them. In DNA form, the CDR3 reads TGTGCCAGCAGCTCCAAGGGGAGCACAGATACGCAGTATTTT. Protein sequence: CASSSKGSTDTQYF.

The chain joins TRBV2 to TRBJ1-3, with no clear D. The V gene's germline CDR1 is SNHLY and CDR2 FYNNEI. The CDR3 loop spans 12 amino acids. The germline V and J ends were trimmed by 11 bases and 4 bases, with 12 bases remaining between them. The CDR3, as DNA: TGTGCCGAGGGAGGGTTCGGAAACACCATATATTTT. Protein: CAEGGFGNTIYF. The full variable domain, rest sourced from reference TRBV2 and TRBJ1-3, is EPEVTQTPSHQVTQMGQEVILRCVPISNHLYFYWYRQILGQKVEFLVSFYNNEISEKSEIFDDQFSVERPDGSNFTLKIRSTKLEDSAMYFCAEGGFGNTIYFGEGSWLTVV.

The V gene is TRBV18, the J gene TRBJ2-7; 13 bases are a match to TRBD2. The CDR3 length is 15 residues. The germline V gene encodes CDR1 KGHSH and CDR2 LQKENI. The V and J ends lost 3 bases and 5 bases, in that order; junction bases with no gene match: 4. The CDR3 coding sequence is TGTGCCAGCTCACCCGGACTAGCGGGGGCTGACGAGCAGTACTTC. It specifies CASSPGLAGADEQYF.

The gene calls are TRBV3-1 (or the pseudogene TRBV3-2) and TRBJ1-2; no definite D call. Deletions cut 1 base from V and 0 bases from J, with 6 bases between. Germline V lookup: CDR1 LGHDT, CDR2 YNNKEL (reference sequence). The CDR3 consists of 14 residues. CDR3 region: CASSQGSTNYGYTF. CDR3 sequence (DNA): TGTGCCAGCAGCCAAGGGTCGACTAACTATGGCTACACCTTC.

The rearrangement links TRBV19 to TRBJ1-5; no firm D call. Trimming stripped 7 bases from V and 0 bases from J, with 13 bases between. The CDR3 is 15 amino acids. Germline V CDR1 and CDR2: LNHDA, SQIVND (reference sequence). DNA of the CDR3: TGTGCCAGTAAAGACGTCGCTGGTAGCAATCAGCCCCAGCATTTT. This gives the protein CASKDVAGSNQPQHF.

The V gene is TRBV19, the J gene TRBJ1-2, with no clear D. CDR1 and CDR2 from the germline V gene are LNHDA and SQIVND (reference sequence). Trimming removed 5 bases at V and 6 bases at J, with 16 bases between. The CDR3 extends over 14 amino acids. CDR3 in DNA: TGTGCCAGTAGTTGGTACGGGCCCCTTGATGGCTACACCTTC. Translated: CASSWYGPLDGYTF.

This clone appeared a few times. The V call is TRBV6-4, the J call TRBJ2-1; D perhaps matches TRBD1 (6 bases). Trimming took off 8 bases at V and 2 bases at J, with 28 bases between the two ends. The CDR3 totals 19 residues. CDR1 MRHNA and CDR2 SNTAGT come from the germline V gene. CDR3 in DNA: TGTGCCAGCTGTTATAAAAAGGGGGTCGCTCTACCTCCCTACAATGAGCAGTTCTTC. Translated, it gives CASCYKKGVALPPYNEQFF.

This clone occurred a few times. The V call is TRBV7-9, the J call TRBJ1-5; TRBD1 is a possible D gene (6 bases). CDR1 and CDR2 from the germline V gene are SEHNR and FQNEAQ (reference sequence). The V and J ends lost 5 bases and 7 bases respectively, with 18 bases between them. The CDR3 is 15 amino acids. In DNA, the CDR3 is TGTGCCAGCAGCCCGCTTACAGGGATCGGGCAGCCCCAGCATTTT. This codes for CASSPLTGIGQPQHF.

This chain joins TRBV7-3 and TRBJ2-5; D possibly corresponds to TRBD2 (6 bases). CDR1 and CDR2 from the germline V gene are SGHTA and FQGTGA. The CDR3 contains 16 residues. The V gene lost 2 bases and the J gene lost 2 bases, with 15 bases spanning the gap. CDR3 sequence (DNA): TGTGCCAGCAGCTTAGGTTTGGGGACTCTACAAGAGACCCAGTACTTC. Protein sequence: CASSLGLGTLQETQYF. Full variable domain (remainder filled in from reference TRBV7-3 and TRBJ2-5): GAGVSQTPSNKVTEKGKYVELRCDPISGHTALYWYRQSLGQGPEFLIYFQGTGAADDSGLPNDRFFAVRPEGSVSTLKIQRTERGDSAVYLCASSLGLGTLQETQYFGPGTRLLVL.

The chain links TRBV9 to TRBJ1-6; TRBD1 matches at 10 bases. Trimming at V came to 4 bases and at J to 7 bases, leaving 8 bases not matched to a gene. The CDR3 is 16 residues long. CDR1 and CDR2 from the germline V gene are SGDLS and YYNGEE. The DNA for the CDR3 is TGTGCCAGCAGCATGACCGGGACAGGGGTCAATTCACCCCTCCACTTT. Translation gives CASSMTGTGVNSPLHF.

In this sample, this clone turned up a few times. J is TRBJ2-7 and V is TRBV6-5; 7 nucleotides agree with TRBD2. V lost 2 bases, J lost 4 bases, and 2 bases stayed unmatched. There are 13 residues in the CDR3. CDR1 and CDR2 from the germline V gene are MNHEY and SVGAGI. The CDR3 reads CASSYAGEYEQYF. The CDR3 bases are TGTGCCAGCAGTTACGCGGGGGAGTACGAGCAGTACTTC.

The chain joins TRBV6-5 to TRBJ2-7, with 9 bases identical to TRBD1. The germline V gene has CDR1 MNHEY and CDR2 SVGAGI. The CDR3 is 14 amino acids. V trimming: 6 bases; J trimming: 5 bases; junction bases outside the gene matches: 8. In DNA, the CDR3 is TGTGCCAGCAGACGGGACAGGGACTTGAACGAGCAGTACTTC. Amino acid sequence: CASRRDRDLNEQYF.

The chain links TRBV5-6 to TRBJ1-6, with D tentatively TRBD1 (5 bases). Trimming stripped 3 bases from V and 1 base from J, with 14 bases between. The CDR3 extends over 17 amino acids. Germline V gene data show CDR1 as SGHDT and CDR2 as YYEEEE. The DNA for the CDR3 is TGTGCCAGCAGCTCGTACAGGTCAGGGTCCTATAATTCACCCCTCCACTTT. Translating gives CASSSYRSGSYNSPLHF.